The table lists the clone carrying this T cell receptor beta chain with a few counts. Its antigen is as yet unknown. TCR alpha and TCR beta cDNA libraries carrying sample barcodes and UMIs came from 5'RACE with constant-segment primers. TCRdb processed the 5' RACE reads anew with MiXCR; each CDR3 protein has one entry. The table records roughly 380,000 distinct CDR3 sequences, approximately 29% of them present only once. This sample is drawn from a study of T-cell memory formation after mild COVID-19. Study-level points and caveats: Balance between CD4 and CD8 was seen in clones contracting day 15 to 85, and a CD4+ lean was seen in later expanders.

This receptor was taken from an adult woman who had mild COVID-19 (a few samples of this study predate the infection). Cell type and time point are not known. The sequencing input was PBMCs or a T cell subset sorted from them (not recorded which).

The CDR3 nucleotides read TGCAGTGCTAGCGGGCTGTTAACGGGGGGAGAAAAACTGTTTTTT. This gives the protein CSASGLLTGGEKLFF. The chain recombines TRBV20-1 with TRBJ1-4; maybe TRBD1 (5 bases). The CDR3 contains 15 residues. Germline assignment: CDR1 DFQATT and CDR2 SNEGSKA (reference sequence). Trimming stripped 3 bases from V and 8 bases from J, with 19 bases between.